A selection of T cell receptor beta chains follows, all from one sample in a study of T-cell reconstitution after alpha-beta-depleted transplantation in children. Each CDR3 protein is one row after TCRdb ran MiXCR on the PCR reads. The data contain approximately 350,000 distinct CDR3 sequences, 10% of them seen just once; the ten biggest clones take up 2.4%. The starting material was PBMCs from the stem cell graft donor, obtained from the stem cell graft. Source of these receptors: a human donor who donated a stem cell graft to a child with acute lymphoblastic leukemia. CDR3s include the opening cysteine and the closing phenylalanine or tryptophan. Fields, in order: V gene, D gene, clone size, J gene, CDR3 DNA, CDR3 protein. A D gene is named only where the DNA matches it firmly. Expanded clones are given a class, and other clones once, few, many or no size at all.

>TRBV27|NA|few|TRBJ1-1
TGTGCCAGCAGTGGTGGGCGGGCCACTGAAGCTTTCTTT
CASSGGRATEAFF
>TRBV20-1|NA|few|TRBJ2-2
TGCAGTGCTAGTGGGGAGTTGCGCACCGGGGAGCTGTTTTTT
CSASGELRTGELFF
>TRBV9|TRBD2|many|TRBJ2-4
TGTGCCAGCAGCGTATGGGCTAGCGGAGACAACATTCAGTACTTC
CASSVWASGDNIQYF
>TRBV12-3/TRBV12-4|TRBD2|many|TRBJ2-7
TGTGCCAGCAATCGCGGGAGGGCCTCCGGCGAGCAGTACTTC
CASNRGRASGEQYF
>TRBV19|TRBD2|NA|TRBJ2-1
TGTGCCAGTAGTACCTTAGCGGGAGGGGCTGCCAATGAGCAGTTCTTC
CASSTLAGGAANEQFF
>TRBV4-2|NA|few|TRBJ1-2
TGTGCCAGCAGCCAAGAAAGGGGCAGGACATATGGCTACACCTTC
CASSQERGRTYGYTF
>TRBV4-3|NA|NA|TRBJ2-1
TGCGCCAGCAGCCAAGAGGTGGGGACAAAGGAAACCTTC
CASSQEVGTKETF
>TRBV5-1|NA|NA|TRBJ2-6
TGCGCCAGCAGCTTGTGGTCAAGCTCTGGGGCCAACGGCCTGACTTTC
CASSLWSSSGANGLTF
>TRBV7-9|TRBD1|NA|TRBJ1-1
TGTGCCAGCAGCTTAGCGCTGACAGGGCCGGACACTGAAGCTTTCTTT
CASSLALTGPDTEAFF
>TRBV5-1|NA|many|TRBJ2-3
TGCGCCAGCAGCTCCGGGAGTTGGCCCACAGATACGCAGTATTTT
CASSSGSWPTDTQYF
>TRBV12-3/TRBV12-4|TRBD2|NA|TRBJ2-7
TGTGCCAGCAGTTTAGGGGGGACTAGCGGCGAGCAGTACTTC
CASSLGGTSGEQYF
>TRBV28|NA|NA|TRBJ2-7
TGTGCCAGCAGTTCCCCCAGGGCGGTGAGCTCCTACGAGCAGTACTTC
CASSSPRAVSSYEQYF
>TRBV3-1|TRBD1|few|TRBJ2-7
TGTGCCAGCAGCAGACAGGGTCGCTACGAGCAGTACTTC
CASSRQGRYEQYF
>TRBV12-3/TRBV12-4|NA|few|TRBJ2-2
TGTGCCAGCAGGACCGACTTGCTCGGGGAGCTGTTTTTT
CASRTDLLGELFF
>TRBV27|TRBD1|many|TRBJ2-7
TGTGCCAGCAGTTTACGGGACAGAGCCTACGAGCAGTACTTC
CASSLRDRAYEQYF
>TRBV5-1|TRBD1|NA|TRBJ1-2
TGCGCCAGCACCTTGGAGGGGACAGTATATGGCTACACCTTC
CASTLEGTVYGYTF
>TRBV5-6|TRBD2|many|TRBJ2-3
TGTGCCAGCAGCTTAGATGCGGGCTGGGGACTAGGAGCAGATACGCAGTATTTT
CASSLDAGWGLGADTQYF
>TRBV7-6|NA|NA|TRBJ2-7
TGTGCCAGCAGCTTGGACGACCGGGGCAGCTACTACGAGCAGTACTTC
CASSLDDRGSYYEQYF
>TRBV7-8|TRBD1|NA|TRBJ2-7
TGTGCCAGCAGCCGGGACAGGAGTAACTACGAGCAGTACTTC
CASSRDRSNYEQYF
>TRBV29-1|NA|few|TRBJ1-2
TGCAGCGTTCGCGTCCTAGATGGCTACACCTTC
CSVRVLDGYTF
>TRBV5-7|NA|few|TRBJ2-1
TGTGCCAGCAGCTTGCCTAAATTGGGCAATGAGCAGTTCTTC
CASSLPKLGNEQFF
>TRBV28|TRBD1|few|TRBJ1-4
TGTGCCAGCAGTTCACCCAAACCGGGACAGGCTAATGAAAAACTGTTTTTT
CASSSPKPGQANEKLFF
>TRBV12-3/TRBV12-4|NA|many|TRBJ1-1
TGTGCCAGCACACTGGACAGGAACACTGAAGCTTTCTTT
CASTLDRNTEAFF
>TRBV29-1|TRBD2|NA|TRBJ2-5
TGCAGCGTTGATGGGCCCCCTAGCGGCAGAACCAGGGAGACCCAGTACTTC
CSVDGPPSGRTRETQYF
>TRBV6-2/TRBV6-3|TRBD1|many|TRBJ1-2
TGTGCCAGCAGCCGTGACAGGGGAGACGGCTACACCTTC
CASSRDRGDGYTF
>TRBV5-8|NA|NA|TRBJ2-1
TGTGCCAGCAGCTTGGATTTGGGGAGCTCCTACAATGAGCAGTTCTTC
CASSLDLGSSYNEQFF
>TRBV7-2|TRBD1|few|TRBJ1-3
TGTGCCAGCAGCTCCCGGACAGGGGAGACTGGAAACACCATATATTTT
CASSSRTGETGNTIYF
>TRBV7-6|TRBD1|many|TRBJ2-1
TGTGCCAGCAGCTTCGGACAGGGGAGTAACAATGAGCAGTTCTTC
CASSFGQGSNNEQFF
>TRBV20-1|NA|few|TRBJ2-3
TGCAGTGCCCCCTTGGGTGGAGATACGCAGTATTTT
CSAPLGGDTQYF
>TRBV6-2/TRBV6-3|TRBD2|many|TRBJ2-2
TGTGCCAGCAGTTACGCGCGGGAGAGTGGTGCCGGGGAGCTGTTTTTT
CASSYARESGAGELFF
>TRBV4-1|TRBD2|few|TRBJ2-3
TGCGCCAGCAGCCAATATTTCGGGACTAGCGGGCGAAGTAGCACAGATACGCAGTATTTT
CASSQYFGTSGRSSTDTQYF
>TRBV7-2|TRBD2|NA|TRBJ2-3
TGTGCCAGCAGCCGTAGCCCTGGGACTACGGCAGATACGCAGTATTTT
CASSRSPGTTADTQYF
>TRBV4-1|TRBD2|many|TRBJ2-1
TGCGCCAGCAGCCAAGATATCGATCGCGGGAGGGATCTATTTGATGAGCAGTTCTTC
CASSQDIDRGRDLFDEQFF
>TRBV29-1|NA|NA|TRBJ2-5
TGCAGCGTCATCCGGGACTCGACCACAAAAACCCAGTACTTC
CSVIRDSTTKTQYF
>TRBV18|NA|NA|TRBJ2-3
TGTGCCAGCTCACCACCGGGGGCAGGAACTATTTTTCCAGATACGCAGTATTTT
CASSPPGAGTIFPDTQYF
>TRBV3-1|NA|many|TRBJ2-3
TGTGCCAGCAGCCAAGAAGACACCTACACAGATACGCAGTATTTT
CASSQEDTYTDTQYF
>TRBV7-2|TRBD1|NA|TRBJ2-7
TGTGCCAGCAGCTTTGAATCAGGGGGCATCTCCTACGAGCAGTACTTC
CASSFESGGISYEQYF
>TRBV28|NA|NA|TRBJ2-3
TGTGCCAGCAGCGTAGCGATTGGACAGGATACGCAGTATTTT
CASSVAIGQDTQYF
>TRBV15|NA|few|TRBJ2-1
TGTGCCACCAGCAGAGACCCGTACAATGAGCAGTTCTTC
CATSRDPYNEQFF
>TRBV4-3|NA|NA|TRBJ2-2
TGCGCCAGCAGAGAGGGGCGGACCGGGGAGCTGTTTTTT
CASREGRTGELFF
>TRBV14|NA|NA|TRBJ2-7
TGTGCCAGCAGCCAAGATCTTTCACCGGGGTACTCCTACGAGCAGTACTTC
CASSQDLSPGYSYEQYF
>TRBV9|NA|many|TRBJ2-5
TGTGCCAGCAGCGTGTCAGGGAGCGCCCAAGAGACCCAGTACTTC
CASSVSGSAQETQYF
>TRBV3-1|TRBD1|few|TRBJ2-1
TGTGCCAGCAGCCATCAATTGGGGAGGACAGGGGGCTTCTCCTACAATGAGCAGTTCTTC
CASSHQLGRTGGFSYNEQFF
>TRBV7-2|NA|many|TRBJ2-7
TGTGCCAGCAGCTGGGGCCCTTTTGACTACGAGCAGTACTTC
CASSWGPFDYEQYF
>TRBV28|NA|NA|TRBJ2-5
TGTGCCAGCTTTCGCGGAGGGGGGCAGCGAGAGACCCAGTACTTC
CASFRGGGQRETQYF